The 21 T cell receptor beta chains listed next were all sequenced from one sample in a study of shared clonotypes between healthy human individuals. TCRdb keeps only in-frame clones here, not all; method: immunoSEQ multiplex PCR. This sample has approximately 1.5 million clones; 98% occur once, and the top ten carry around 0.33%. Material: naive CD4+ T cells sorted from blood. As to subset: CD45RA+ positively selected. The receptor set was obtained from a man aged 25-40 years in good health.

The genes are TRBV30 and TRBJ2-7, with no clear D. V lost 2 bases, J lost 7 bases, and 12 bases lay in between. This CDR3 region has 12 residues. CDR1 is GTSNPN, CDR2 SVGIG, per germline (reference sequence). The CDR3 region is CAWSKGVGEQYF. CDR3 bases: TGTGCCTGGAGTAAAGGAGTTGGAGAGCAGTACTTC.

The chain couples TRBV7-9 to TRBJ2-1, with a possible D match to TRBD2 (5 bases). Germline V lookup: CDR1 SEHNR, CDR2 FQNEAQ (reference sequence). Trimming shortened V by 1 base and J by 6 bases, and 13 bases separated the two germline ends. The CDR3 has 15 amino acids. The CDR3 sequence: CASSLVRAIPNEQFF. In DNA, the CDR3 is TGTGCCAGCAGCTTAGTGCGGGCTATCCCCAATGAGCAGTTCTTC.

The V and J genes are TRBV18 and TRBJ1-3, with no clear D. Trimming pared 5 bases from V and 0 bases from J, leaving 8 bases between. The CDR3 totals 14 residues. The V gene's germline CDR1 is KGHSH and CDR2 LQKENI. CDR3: CASSSLDSGNTIYF. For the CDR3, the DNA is TGTGCCAGCTCATCCTTGGACTCTGGAAACACCATATATTTT.

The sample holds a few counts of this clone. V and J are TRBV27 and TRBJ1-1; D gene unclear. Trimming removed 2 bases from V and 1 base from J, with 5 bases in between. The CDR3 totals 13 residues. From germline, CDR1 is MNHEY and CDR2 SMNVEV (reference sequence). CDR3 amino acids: CASSLNRNTEAFF. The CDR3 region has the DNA TGTGCCAGCAGTTTAAACAGGAACACTGAAGCTTTCTTT.

The CDR3 reads CASSLASYSISYEQYF. CDR3 DNA: TGTGCCAGCAGCTTAGCATCCTACTCCATCTCCTACGAGCAGTACTTC. The chain has TRBV7-2 and TRBJ2-7, with D unresolved. Germline CDR1 is SGHTA and CDR2 is FQGNSA. Trimming shortened V by 0 bases and J by 0 bases, and 12 bases separated the two germline ends. The CDR3 runs 16 residues. The complete variable domain, with remaining parts taken from reference TRBV7-2 and TRBJ2-7, reads GAGVSQSPSNKVTEKGKDVELRCDPISGHTALYWYRQSLGQGLEFLIYFQGNSAPDKSGLPSDRFSAERTGGSVSTLTIQRTQQEDSAVYLCASSLASYSISYEQYFGPGTRLTVT.

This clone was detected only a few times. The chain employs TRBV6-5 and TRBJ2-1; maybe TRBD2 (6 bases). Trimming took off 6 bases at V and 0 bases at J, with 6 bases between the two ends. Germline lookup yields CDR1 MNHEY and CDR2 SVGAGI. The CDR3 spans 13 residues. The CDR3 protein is CASSGSSYNEQFF. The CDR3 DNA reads TGTGCCAGCAGCGGGAGCTCCTACAATGAGCAGTTCTTC.

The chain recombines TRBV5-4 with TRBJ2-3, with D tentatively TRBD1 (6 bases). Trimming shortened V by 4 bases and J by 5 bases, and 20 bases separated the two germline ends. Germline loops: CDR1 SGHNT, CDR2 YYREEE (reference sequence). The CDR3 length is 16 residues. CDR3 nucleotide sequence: TGTGCCAGCAGCCCGGGACAAAGACAAGCAATAGATACGCAGTATTTT. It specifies CASSPGQRQAIDTQYF.

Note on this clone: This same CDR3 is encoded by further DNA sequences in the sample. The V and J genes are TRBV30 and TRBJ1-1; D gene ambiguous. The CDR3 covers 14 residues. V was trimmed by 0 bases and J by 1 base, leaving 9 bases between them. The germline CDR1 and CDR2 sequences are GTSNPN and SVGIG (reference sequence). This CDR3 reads CAWSVRRGNTEAFF. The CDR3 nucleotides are TGTGCCTGGAGTGTACGGCGGGGGAACACTGAAGCTTTCTTT.

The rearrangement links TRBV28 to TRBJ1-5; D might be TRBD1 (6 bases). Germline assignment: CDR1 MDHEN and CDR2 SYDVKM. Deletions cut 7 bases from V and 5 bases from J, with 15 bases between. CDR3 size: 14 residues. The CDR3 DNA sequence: TGTGCCAGCAAGACCGGGGGCTTTTATCAGCCCCAGCATTTT. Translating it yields CASKTGGFYQPQHF.

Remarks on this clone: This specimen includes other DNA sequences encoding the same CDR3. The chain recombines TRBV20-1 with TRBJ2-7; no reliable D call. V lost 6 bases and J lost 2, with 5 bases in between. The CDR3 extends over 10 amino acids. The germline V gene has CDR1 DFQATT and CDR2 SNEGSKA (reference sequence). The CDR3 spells CSAGPYEQYF. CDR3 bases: TGCAGTGCAGGCCCCTACGAGCAGTACTTC.

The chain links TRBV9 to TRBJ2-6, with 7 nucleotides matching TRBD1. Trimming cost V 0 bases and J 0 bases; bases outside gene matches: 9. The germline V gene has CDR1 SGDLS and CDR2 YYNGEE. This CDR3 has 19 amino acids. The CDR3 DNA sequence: TGTGCCAGCAGCGTAGACTGGGACAGCGCGCCCTCTGGGGCCAACGTCCTGACTTTC. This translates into CASSVDWDSAPSGANVLTF.

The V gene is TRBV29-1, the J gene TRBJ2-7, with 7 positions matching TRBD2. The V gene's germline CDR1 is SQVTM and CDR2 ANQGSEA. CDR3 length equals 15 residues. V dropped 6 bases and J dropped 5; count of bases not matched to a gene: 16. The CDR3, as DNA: TGCAGCGTCGGAAAGGCTGGGCGGGGGACGAACGAGCAGTACTTC. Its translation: CSVGKAGRGTNEQYF.

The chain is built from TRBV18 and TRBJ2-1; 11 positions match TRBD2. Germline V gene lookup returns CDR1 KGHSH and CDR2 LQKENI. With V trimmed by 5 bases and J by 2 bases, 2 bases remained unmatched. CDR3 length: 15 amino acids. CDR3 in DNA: TGTGCCAGCTCAGCGACTAGCGGGACCTACAATGAGCAGTTCTTC. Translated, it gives CASSATSGTYNEQFF. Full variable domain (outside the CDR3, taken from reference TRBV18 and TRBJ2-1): NAGVMQNPRHLVRRRGQEARLRCSPMKGHSHVYWYRQLPEEGLKFMVYLQKENIIDESGMPKERFSAEFPKEGPSILRIQQVVRGDSAAYFCASSATSGTYNEQFFGPGTRLTVL.

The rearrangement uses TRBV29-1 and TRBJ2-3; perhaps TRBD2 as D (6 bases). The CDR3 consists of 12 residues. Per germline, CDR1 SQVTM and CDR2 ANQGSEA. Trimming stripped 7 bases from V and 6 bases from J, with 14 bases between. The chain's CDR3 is CSARTAGDTQYF. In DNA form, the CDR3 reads TGCAGCGCTAGGACCGCGGGGGATACGCAGTATTTT.

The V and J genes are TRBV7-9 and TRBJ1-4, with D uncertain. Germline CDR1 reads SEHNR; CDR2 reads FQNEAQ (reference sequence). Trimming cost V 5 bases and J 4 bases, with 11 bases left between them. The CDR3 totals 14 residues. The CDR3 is CASSGRIFNEKLFF. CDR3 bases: TGTGCCAGCAGCGGACGGATCTTTAATGAAAAACTGTTTTTT.

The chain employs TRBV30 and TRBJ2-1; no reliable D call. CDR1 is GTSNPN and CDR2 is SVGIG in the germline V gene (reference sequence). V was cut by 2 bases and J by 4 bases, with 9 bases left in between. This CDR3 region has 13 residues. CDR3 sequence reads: CAWSRARYNEQFF. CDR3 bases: TGTGCCTGGAGTAGAGCGCGTTACAATGAGCAGTTCTTC. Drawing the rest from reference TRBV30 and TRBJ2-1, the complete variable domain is SQTIHQWPATLVQPVGSPLSLECTVEGTSNPNLYWYRQAAGRGLQLLFYSVGIGQISSEVPQNLSASRPQDRQFILSSKKLLLSDSGFYLCAWSRARYNEQFFGPGTRLTVL.

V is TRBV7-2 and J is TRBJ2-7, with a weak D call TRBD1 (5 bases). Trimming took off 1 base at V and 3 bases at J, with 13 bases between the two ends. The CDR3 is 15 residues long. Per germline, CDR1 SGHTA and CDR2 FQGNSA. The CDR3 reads CASSLGGGLLYEQYF. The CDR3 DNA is TGTGCCAGCAGCTTAGGGGGCGGCCTTCTCTACGAGCAGTACTTC.

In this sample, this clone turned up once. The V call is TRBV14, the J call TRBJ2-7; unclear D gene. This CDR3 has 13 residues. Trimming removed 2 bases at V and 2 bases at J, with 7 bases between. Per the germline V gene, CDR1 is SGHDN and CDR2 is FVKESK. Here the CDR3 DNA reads TGTGCCAGCAGCCAATACAGAACCTACGAGCAGTACTTC. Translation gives CASSQYRTYEQYF.

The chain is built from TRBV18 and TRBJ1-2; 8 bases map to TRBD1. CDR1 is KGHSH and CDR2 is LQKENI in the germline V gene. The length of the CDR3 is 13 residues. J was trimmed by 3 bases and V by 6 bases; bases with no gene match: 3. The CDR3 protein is CASSSTGDYGYTF. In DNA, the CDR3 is TGTGCCAGCTCCTCGACAGGGGACTATGGCTACACCTTC.

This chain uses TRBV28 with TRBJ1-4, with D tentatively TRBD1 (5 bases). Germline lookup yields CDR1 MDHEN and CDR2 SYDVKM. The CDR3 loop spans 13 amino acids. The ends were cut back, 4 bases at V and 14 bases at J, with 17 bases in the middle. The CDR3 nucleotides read TGTGCCAGCAGTTCAGGGAGCCCTCCGGGGCTGTTTTTT. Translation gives CASSSGSPPGLFF. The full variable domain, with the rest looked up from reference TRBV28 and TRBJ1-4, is DVKVTQSSRYLVKRTGEKVFLECVQDMDHENMFWYRQDPGLGLRLIYFSYDVKMKEKGDIPEGYSVSREKKERFSLILESASTNQTSMYLCASSSGSPPGLFFGSGTQLSVL.

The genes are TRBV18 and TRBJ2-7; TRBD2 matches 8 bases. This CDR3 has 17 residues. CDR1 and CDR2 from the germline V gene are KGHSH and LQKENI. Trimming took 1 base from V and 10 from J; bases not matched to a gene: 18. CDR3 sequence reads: CASSPLGTSGTPVGQYF. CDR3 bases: TGTGCCAGCTCACCACTCGGAACTAGCGGAACCCCAGTCGGTCAGTACTTC.